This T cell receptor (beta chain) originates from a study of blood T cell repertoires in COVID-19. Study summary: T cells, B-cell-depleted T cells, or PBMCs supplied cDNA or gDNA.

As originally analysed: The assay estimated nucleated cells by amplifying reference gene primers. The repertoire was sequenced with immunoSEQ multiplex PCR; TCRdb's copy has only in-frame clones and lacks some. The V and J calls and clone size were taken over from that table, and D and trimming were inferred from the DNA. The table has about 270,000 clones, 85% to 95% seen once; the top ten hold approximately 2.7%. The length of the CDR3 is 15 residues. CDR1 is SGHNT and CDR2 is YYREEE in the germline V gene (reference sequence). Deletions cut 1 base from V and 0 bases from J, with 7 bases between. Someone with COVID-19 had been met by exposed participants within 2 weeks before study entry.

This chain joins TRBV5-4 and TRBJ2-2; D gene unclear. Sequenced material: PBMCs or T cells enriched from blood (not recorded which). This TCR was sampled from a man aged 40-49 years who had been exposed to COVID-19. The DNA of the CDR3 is TGTGCCAGCAGCTTGAAAACAGCGAACACCGGGGAGCTGTTTTTT. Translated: CASSLKTANTGELFF.